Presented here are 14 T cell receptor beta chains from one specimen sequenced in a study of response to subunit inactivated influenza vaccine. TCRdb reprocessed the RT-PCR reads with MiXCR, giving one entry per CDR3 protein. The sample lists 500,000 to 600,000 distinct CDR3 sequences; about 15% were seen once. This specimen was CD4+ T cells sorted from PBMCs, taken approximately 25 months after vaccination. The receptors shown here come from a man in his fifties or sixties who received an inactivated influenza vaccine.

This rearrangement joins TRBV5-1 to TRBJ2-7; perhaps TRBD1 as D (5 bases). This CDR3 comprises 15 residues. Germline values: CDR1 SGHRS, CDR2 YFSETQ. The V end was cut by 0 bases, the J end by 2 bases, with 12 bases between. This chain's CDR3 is CASSLDPGSAYEQYF. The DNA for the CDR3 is TGCGCCAGCAGCTTGGATCCAGGGTCTGCCTACGAGCAGTACTTC.

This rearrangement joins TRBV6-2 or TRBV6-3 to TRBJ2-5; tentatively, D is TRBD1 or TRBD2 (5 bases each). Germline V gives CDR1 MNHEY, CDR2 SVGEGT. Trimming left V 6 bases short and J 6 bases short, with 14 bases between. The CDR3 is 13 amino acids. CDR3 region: CASRPLGPQTQYF. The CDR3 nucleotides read TGTGCCAGCAGACCACTGGGACCACAGACCCAGTACTTC.

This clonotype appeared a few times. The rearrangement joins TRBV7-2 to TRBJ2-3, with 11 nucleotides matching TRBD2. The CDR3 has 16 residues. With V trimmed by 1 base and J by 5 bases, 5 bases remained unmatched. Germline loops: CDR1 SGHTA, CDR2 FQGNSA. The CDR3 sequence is CASSLGETSGVDTQYF. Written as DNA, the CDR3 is TGTGCCAGCAGCTTAGGGGAGACTAGCGGGGTAGATACGCAGTATTTT.

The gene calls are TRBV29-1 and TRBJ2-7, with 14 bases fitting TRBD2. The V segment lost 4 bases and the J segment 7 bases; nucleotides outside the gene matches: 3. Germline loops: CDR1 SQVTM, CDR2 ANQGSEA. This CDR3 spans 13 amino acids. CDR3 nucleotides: TGCAGCGTTGGGGGACTAGCGGGAGTTGAGCAGTACTTC. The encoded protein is CSVGGLAGVEQYF.

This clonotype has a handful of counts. CDR3 DNA: TGCGCCAGCAGCTTGGGGGCGAACAATGAGCAGTTCTTC. Its translation is CASSLGANNEQFF. The chain carries TRBV5-1 and TRBJ2-1; D remains ambiguous. The CDR3 runs 13 residues. Between the trimmed V and J ends, which lost 0 bases and 5 bases, there was a span of 6 bases. Germline CDR1 is SGHRS and CDR2 is YFSETQ.

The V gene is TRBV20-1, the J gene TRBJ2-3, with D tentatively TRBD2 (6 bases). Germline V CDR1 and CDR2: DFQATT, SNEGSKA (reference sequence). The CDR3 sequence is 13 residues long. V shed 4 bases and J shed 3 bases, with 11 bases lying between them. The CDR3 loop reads CSATGEGTDTQYF. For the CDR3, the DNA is TGCAGTGCTACGGGGGAAGGGACAGATACGCAGTATTTT.

This CDR3 is CASRRTGESGNTIYF. In DNA, the CDR3 is TGTGCCAGCAGACGAACAGGGGAATCTGGAAACACCATATATTTT. The chain links TRBV11-2 to TRBJ1-3, with 7 bases that match TRBD1. The CDR3 consists of 15 residues. Germline V gene sequence: CDR1 SGHAT, CDR2 FQNNGV. Trimming took 6 bases from V and 1 from J; bases not matched to a gene: 6.

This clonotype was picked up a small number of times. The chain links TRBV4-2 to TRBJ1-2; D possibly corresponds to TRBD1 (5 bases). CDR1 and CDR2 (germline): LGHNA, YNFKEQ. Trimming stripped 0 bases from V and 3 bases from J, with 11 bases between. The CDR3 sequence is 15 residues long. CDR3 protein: CASSQDLAGHYGYTF. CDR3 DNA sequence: TGTGCCAGCAGCCAAGATCTGGCGGGGCACTATGGCTACACCTTC.

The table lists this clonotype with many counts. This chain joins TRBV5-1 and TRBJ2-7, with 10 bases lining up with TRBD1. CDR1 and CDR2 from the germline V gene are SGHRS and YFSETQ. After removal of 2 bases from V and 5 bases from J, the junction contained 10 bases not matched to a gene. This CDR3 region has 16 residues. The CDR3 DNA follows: TGCGCCAGCAGCTTAGACCCGGGGACAGGGGCCAACGAGCAGTACTTC. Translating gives CASSLDPGTGANEQYF. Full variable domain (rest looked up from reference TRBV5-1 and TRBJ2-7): KAGVTQTPRYLIKTRGQQVTLSCSPISGHRSVSWYQQTPGQGLQFLFEYFSETQRNKGNFPGRFSGRQFSNSRSEMNVSTLELGDSALYLCASSLDPGTGANEQYFGPGTRLTVT.

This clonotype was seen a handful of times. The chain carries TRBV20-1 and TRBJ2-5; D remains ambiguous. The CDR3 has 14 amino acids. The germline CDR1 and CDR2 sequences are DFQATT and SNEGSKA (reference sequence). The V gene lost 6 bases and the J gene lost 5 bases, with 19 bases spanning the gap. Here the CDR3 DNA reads TGCAGTGCAACCCGGAACACAGCATGGGAGACCCAGTACTTC. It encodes CSATRNTAWETQYF.

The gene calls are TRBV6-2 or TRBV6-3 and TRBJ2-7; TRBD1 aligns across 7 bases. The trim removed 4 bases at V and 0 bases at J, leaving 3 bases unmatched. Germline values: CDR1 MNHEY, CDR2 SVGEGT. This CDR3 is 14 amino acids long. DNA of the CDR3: TGTGCCAGCAGTTTGACAGGGATCTCCTACGAGCAGTACTTC. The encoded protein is CASSLTGISYEQYF.

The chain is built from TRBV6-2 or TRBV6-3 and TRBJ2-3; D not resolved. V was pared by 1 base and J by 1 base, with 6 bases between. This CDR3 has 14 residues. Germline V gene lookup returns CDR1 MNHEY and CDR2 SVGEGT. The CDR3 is CASSYLSGTDTQYF. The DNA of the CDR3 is TGTGCCAGCAGTTACTTGTCAGGCACAGATACGCAGTATTTT.

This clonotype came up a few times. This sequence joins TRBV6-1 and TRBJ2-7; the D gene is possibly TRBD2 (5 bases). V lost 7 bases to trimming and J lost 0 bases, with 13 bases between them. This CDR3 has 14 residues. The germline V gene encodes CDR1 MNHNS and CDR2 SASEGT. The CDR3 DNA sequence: TGTGCCAGCAAAGCGACCGGGATCTCCTACGAGCAGTACTTC. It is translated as CASKATGISYEQYF.

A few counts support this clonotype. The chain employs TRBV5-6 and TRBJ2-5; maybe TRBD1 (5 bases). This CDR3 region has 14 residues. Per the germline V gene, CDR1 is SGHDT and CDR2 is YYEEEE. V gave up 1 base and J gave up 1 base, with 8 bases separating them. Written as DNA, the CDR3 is TGTGCCAGCAGCTTGATGCAGGGCCAAGAGACCCAGTACTTC. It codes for CASSLMQGQETQYF.